These 5 T cell receptor beta chains were sequenced from one sample in a study of blood T cell repertoires in COVID-19. Produced via immunoSEQ multiplex PCR; TCRdb's table is partial and in-frame only. The sample yields roughly 97,000 clones, approximately 90% seen once. The sample taken for sequencing was peripheral blood. The receptors shown here come from a man aged 55-75 years with acute or convalescent COVID-19.

The rearrangement joins TRBV5-1 to TRBJ2-5; D remains ambiguous. Trimming shortened V by 1 base and J by 5 bases, and 3 bases separated the two germline ends. The CDR3 consists of 11 residues. The germline CDR1 and CDR2 sequences are SGHRS and YFSETQ. CDR3 loop: CASSLRETQYF. The CDR3 DNA is TGCGCCAGCAGCTTGCGGGAGACCCAGTACTTC.

The chain employs TRBV12-3 or TRBV12-4 and TRBJ2-7; 16 nucleotides line up with TRBD2. The junction had 0 bases not matched to a gene; V was cut back by 6 bases and J by 7 bases. This CDR3 is 13 amino acids long. CDR3 nucleotide sequence: TGTGCCAGCAGGGGACTAGCGGGGGGGGAGCAGTACTTC. Protein: CASRGLAGGEQYF.

This clone was found once. CDR3 DNA sequence: TGTGCCAGCAGTGAAAGGGCCCGGGAAGGAAACACCATATATTTT. The encoded protein is CASSERAREGNTIYF. J is TRBJ1-3 and V is TRBV2; D not certain. Germline assignment: CDR1 SNHLY and CDR2 FYNNEI. Trimming stripped 2 bases from V and 4 bases from J, with 12 bases between. The CDR3 runs to 15 residues.

In its sample, this clone was seen a few times. The chain has TRBV28 and TRBJ2-1; 9 nucleotides match TRBD2. V was clipped by 1 base and J by 2 bases; unmatched bases: 9. In germline, CDR1 is MDHEN, CDR2 SYDVKM. The CDR3 totals 18 residues. The CDR3 DNA reads as TGTGCCAGCAGTTTATTTCGTACGGCTAGCGGGGCCTACAATGAGCAGTTCTTC. It specifies CASSLFRTASGAYNEQFF.

The chain recombines TRBV5-1 with TRBJ1-1; the D gene is possibly TRBD1 (6 bases). This CDR3 has 14 amino acids. Germline CDR1 reads SGHRS; CDR2 reads YFSETQ. V shed 2 bases and J shed 5 bases, with 13 bases lying between them. The CDR3 reads CASSLGGAGTEAFF. CDR3 DNA sequence: TGCGCCAGCAGCTTAGGGGGGGCAGGGACTGAAGCTTTCTTT.